These T cell receptor beta chains were read from a single sample in a study of blood T cell repertoires in COVID-19. Generated by immunoSEQ multiplex PCR, the TCRdb table keeps only in-frame clones and is missing some. The sample lists roughly 120,000 clones, 75% to 90% seen once, with around 1.1% in the top ten. Source material: peripheral blood. These receptors were taken from a human donor in a cohort sampled during active COVID-19. Both conserved end residues are part of each CDR3.

CDR3 protein: CASRIETGTSNQPQHF
V gene: TRBV6-6
J gene: TRBJ1-5

CDR3 protein: CASSPGTPLDEQFF
V gene: TRBV7-3
J gene: TRBJ2-1

CDR3 protein: CASTLDRRENQPQHF
V gene: TRBV19
J gene: TRBJ1-5

CDR3 protein: CASKGQGSNEKLFF
V gene: TRBV28
J gene: TRBJ1-4

CDR3 protein: CASSWDRSSFTGELFF
V gene: TRBV5-4
J gene: TRBJ2-2

CDR3 protein: CASSVDGEGIGEQFF
V gene: TRBV9
J gene: TRBJ2-1

CDR3 protein: CASSPKPGTGSSNYGYTF
V gene: TRBV18
J gene: TRBJ1-2

CDR3 protein: CASNTGYTEAFF
V gene: TRBV7-9
J gene: TRBJ1-1

CDR3 protein: CASSTQRGYNSPLHF
V gene: TRBV2
J gene: TRBJ1-6

CDR3 protein: CASSQRSMASAAYEQYF
V gene: TRBV4-2
J gene: TRBJ2-7

CDR3 protein: CASSTGTGSYEQYF
V gene: TRBV2
J gene: TRBJ2-7

CDR3 protein: CASRRTSGPYNEQFF
V gene: TRBV19
J gene: TRBJ2-1

CDR3 protein: CASSASLTYQETQYF
V gene: TRBV28
J gene: TRBJ2-5

CDR3 protein: CASSLEIAGGTDTQYF
V gene: TRBV5-6
J gene: TRBJ2-3

CDR3 protein: CAISEGSNYGYTF
V gene: TRBV10-3
J gene: TRBJ1-2

CDR3 protein: CASSESRRPGNTIYF
V gene: TRBV25-1
J gene: TRBJ1-3

CDR3 protein: CASSRTQQGARGNTIYF
V gene: TRBV4-1
J gene: TRBJ1-3

CDR3 protein: CASSSFGSSGRASYEQYF
V gene: TRBV5-1
J gene: TRBJ2-7

CDR3 protein: CASSLGQDYNEQFF
V gene: TRBV7-9
J gene: TRBJ2-1

CDR3 protein: CASSPGDIGYGYTF
V gene: TRBV7-3
J gene: TRBJ1-2

CDR3 protein: CATSRAPQGLNEKLFF
V gene: TRBV15
J gene: TRBJ1-4

CDR3 protein: CASSFRSDGAYGYTF
V gene: TRBV7-2
J gene: TRBJ1-2

CDR3 protein: CASTQGLYGYTF
V gene: TRBV6-5
J gene: TRBJ1-2

CDR3 protein: CASSLRAITGAYEQYF
V gene: TRBV28
J gene: TRBJ2-7

CDR3 protein: CASSLSREQYF
V gene: TRBV7-9
J gene: TRBJ2-7

CDR3 protein: CASSRPIPGQSEAFF
V gene: TRBV5-1
J gene: TRBJ1-1

CDR3 protein: CASSLGAGELFF
V gene: TRBV13
J gene: TRBJ2-2

CDR3 protein: CASSRTGPTDTQYF
V gene: TRBV19
J gene: TRBJ2-3

CDR3 protein: CASSLNSGGYTGELFF
V gene: TRBV7-9
J gene: TRBJ2-2

CDR3 protein: CASSPPGGPVQYF
V gene: TRBV18
J gene: TRBJ2-4

CDR3 protein: CASSSQRLGQAYQPQHF
V gene: TRBV5-6
J gene: TRBJ1-5

CDR3 protein: CASRSGAYEQYF
V gene: TRBV11-1
J gene: TRBJ2-7

CDR3 protein: CASSVGAVGSPLHF
V gene: TRBV9
J gene: TRBJ1-6

CDR3 protein: CASSRGQGNSPLHF
V gene: TRBV11-3
J gene: TRBJ1-6